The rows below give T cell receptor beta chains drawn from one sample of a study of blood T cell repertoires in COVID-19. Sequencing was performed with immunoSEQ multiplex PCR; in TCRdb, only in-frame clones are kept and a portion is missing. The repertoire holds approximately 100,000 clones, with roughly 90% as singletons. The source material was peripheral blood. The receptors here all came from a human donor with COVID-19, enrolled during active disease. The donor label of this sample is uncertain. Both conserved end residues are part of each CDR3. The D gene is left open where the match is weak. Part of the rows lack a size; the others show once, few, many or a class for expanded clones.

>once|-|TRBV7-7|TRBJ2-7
CASSLGTDSYEQYF
TGTGCCAGCAGCTTAGGGACAGATAGCTACGAGCAGTACTTC
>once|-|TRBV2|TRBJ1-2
CASRRDRSGYTF
TGTGCCAGCCGCAGGGATAGAAGTGGCTACACCTTC
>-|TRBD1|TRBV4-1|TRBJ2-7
CASSRWDRAYEQYF
TGCGCCAGCAGTCGATGGGACAGGGCCTACGAGCAGTACTTC
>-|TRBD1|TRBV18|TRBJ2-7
CASSPPGQGGEQYF
TGTGCCAGCTCACCTCCGGGACAGGGTGGGGAGCAGTACTTC
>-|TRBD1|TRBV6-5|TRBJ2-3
CASSRQGLTDTQYF
TGTGCCAGCAGTAGACAGGGGCTCACAGATACGCAGTATTTT
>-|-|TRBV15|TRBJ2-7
CATSSVALLEGRYNEQYF
TGTGCCACCAGCTCAGTAGCGCTTCTCGAGGGCCGGTATAACGAGCAGTACTTC
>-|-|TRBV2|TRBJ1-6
CATNGELGSPLHF
TGTGCCACAAACGGGGAGCTGGGTTCACCCCTCCACTTT
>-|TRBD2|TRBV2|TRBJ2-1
CASSGTSGAYNEQFF
TGTGCCAGCAGCGGGACTAGCGGAGCTTACAATGAGCAGTTCTTC
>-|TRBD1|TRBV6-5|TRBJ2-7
CASSHRDREVIEQYF
TGTGCCAGCAGCCACCGGGACAGGGAGGTGATCGAGCAGTACTTC
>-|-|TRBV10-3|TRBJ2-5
CAIKMDSQQETQYF
TGTGCCATCAAGATGGACAGTCAGCAAGAGACCCAGTACTTC
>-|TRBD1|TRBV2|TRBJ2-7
CASTMGQGFYEQYF
TGTGCCAGCACTATGGGACAGGGCTTTTACGAGCAGTACTTC
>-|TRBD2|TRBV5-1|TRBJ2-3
CASSSQPPGGTYSDTQYF
TGCGCCAGCAGCTCTCAACCCCCGGGGGGGACCTATTCCGATACGCAGTATTTT
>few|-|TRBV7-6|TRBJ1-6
CASSLVPGTYNSPLHF
TGTGCCAGCAGCTTAGTCCCCGGGACCTATAATTCACCCCTCCACTTT
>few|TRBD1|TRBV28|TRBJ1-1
CASRGGQTNTEAFF
TGTGCCAGCAGGGGGGGACAGACGAACACTGAAGCTTTCTTT
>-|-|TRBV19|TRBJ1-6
CASSIVGRNNSPLHF
TGTGCCAGTAGTATAGTGGGCAGGAATAATTCACCCCTCCACTTT
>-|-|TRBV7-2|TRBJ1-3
CASSLVGGISGNTIYF
TGTGCCAGCAGCTTAGTTGGAGGTATCTCTGGAAACACCATATATTTT
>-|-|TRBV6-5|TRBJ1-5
CAAARGVNQPQHF
TGTGCCGCGGCCAGGGGAGTCAATCAGCCCCAGCATTTT
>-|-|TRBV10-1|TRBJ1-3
CASYPAGLGGNTIYF
TGCGCCAGCTACCCCGCGGGCCTTGGGGGAAACACCATATATTTT
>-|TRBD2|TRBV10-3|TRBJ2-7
CAIGGDSAYEQYF
TGTGCCATCGGGGGGGACTCCGCCTACGAGCAGTACTTC
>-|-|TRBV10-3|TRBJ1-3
CAITQESSGNTIYF
TGTGCCATCACACAGGAGAGCTCTGGAAACACCATATATTTT
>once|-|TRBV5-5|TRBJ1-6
CASSIRTAYNSPLHF
TGTGCCAGCAGTATCCGGACAGCTTATAATTCACCCCTCCACTTT
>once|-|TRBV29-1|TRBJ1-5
CSVKDSHQPQHF
TGCAGCGTTAAAGACAGTCATCAGCCCCAGCATTTT
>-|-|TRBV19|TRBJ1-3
CASSADSGNTIYF
TGTGCCAGTAGTGCGGACTCTGGAAACACCATATATTTT
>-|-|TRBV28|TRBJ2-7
CASSFQGMGSEEQYF
TGTGCCAGCAGTTTTCAGGGAATGGGGTCGGAGGAGCAGTACTTC
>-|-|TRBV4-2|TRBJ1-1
CASSPSQEMAAMNTEAFF
TGTGCCAGCAGCCCATCACAGGAAATGGCGGCGATGAACACTGAAGCTTTCTTT
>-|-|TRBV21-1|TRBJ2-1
CASSKGDRHNEQFF
TGTGCCAGCAGCAAGGGGGACAGACACAATGAGCAGTTCTTC